Following are 25 T cell receptor beta chains from one sample sequenced in a study of Ad26.COV2.S vaccination and SARS-CoV-2 variants. Treatment indicated: 15 to 20 received Ad26.COV2.S at low or high dose, single or two shots; about 5 received placebo; per-sample allocation not given. Collection of the samples took place on day 63 after the first injection of vaccine or placebo. Here immunoSEQ multiplex PCR was the method, and the copy in TCRdb shows in-frame clones only, minus some. The sample holds some 340,000 clones, around four fifths seen once. Specimen: peripheral blood, collected in a trial of Ad26.COV2.S vaccine versus placebo. The source of these receptors is a person aged 18 to 59 who received the Ad26.COV2.S COVID-19 vaccine or a placebo.

Comments on this clone: One base away lies a much larger clone, so this may be a sequencing read error. The chain recombines TRBV5-5 with TRBJ2-5; D remains unclear. The CDR3 has 11 amino acids. Germline loops: CDR1 SGHKS, CDR2 YYEKEE (reference sequence). V was shortened by 4 bases and J by 3 bases, with 4 bases between the two germline ends. CDR3 sequence: CASSREETQYF. Here the CDR3 DNA reads TGTGCCAGCAGCCGCGAAGAGACCCAGTACTTC.

The chain employs TRBV5-5 and TRBJ1-3; no clear D. Trimming took off 0 bases at V and 0 bases at J, with 10 bases between the two ends. Germline V gene sequence: CDR1 SGHKS, CDR2 YYEKEE (reference sequence). The CDR3 is 16 amino acids. Here the CDR3 reads CASSLAAGSSGNTIYF. CDR3 sequence (DNA): TGTGCCAGCAGCTTGGCGGCGGGGAGCTCTGGAAACACCATATATTTT. Based on the CDR3 plus reference TRBV5-5 and TRBJ1-3, the full variable domain is DAGVTQSPTHLIKTRGQQVTLRCSPISGHKSVSWYQQVLGQGPQFIFQYYEKEERGRGNFPDRFSARQFPNYSSELNVNALLLGDSALYLCASSLAAGSSGNTIYFGEGSWLTVV.

This sequence joins TRBV11-2 and TRBJ1-6, with D hard to call. The V end was cut by 2 bases, the J end by 9 bases, with 26 bases between. The CDR3 is 19 residues long. CDR1 and CDR2 (germline): SGHAT, FQNNGV. In DNA, the CDR3 is TGTGCCAGCAGCTTAACTCGGGGAGGGATAACCACGACTGGTTCACCCCTCCACTTT. It is translated as CASSLTRGGITTTGSPLHF.

The chain couples TRBV4-1 to TRBJ2-5; 10 bases line up with TRBD2. The CDR3 loop spans 17 amino acids. The J segment lost 5 bases and the V segment lost 1 base, leaving 10 bases of the junction unmatched. The germline CDR1 and CDR2 sequences are MGHRA and YSYEKL. As DNA, the CDR3 is TGCGCCAGCAGCCAAGTACCGATCAGCGGGGGGGCGGAGACCCAGTACTTC. Protein: CASSQVPISGGAETQYF.

The chain joins TRBV5-1 to TRBJ1-6; tentative D call: TRBD1 (6 bases). The CDR3 is 16 residues long. CDR1 is SGHRS, CDR2 YFSETQ, per germline. The germline V and J ends were trimmed by 0 bases and 10 bases, with 17 bases remaining between them. The CDR3 region is CASSLDREGGRSPLHF. CDR3 coding DNA: TGCGCCAGCAGCTTGGACAGGGAGGGTGGAAGGTCACCCCTCCACTTT.

The chain employs TRBV6-2 or TRBV6-3 and TRBJ2-7; D might be TRBD1 or TRBD2, each matching 6 bases. This CDR3 contains 16 residues. Between the trimmed V and J ends, which lost 2 bases and 3 bases, there was a span of 17 bases. CDR1 is MNHEY and CDR2 is SVGEGT in the germline V gene. CDR3 sequence: CASSYRVFGGGYEQYF. The CDR3 bases are TGTGCCAGCAGTTACAGGGTATTCGGAGGGGGCTACGAGCAGTACTTC.

The genes are TRBV28 and TRBJ1-3; unclear D gene. This CDR3 is 15 amino acids long. Trimming left V 6 bases short and J 0 bases short, with 12 bases between. Germline values: CDR1 MDHEN, CDR2 SYDVKM. CDR3: CASSPEMSSGNTIYF. Written as DNA, the CDR3 is TGTGCCAGCAGCCCGGAAATGAGCTCTGGAAACACCATATATTTT.

The genes are TRBV5-6 and TRBJ1-1; no definite D call. V dropped 2 bases and J dropped 3 bases, with 8 bases sitting between them. Germline CDR1 SGHDT, CDR2 YYEEEE. There are 13 residues in the CDR3. CDR3 sequence: CASSFGVDTEAFF. The CDR3 DNA is TGTGCCAGCAGCTTTGGGGTCGACACTGAAGCTTTCTTT.

This clone has only one observation. J is TRBJ1-1 and V is TRBV2; D gene unclear. This CDR3 contains 13 residues. Looked up from germline, CDR1 is SNHLY and CDR2 is FYNNEI. V gave up 6 bases and J gave up 4 bases, with 12 bases separating them. CDR3 sequence reads: CASRDNHGTEAFF. CDR3 DNA sequence: TGTGCCAGCAGAGACAACCATGGCACTGAAGCTTTCTTT.

The rearrangement joins TRBV28 to TRBJ2-5, with 7 bases that match TRBD1. Germline values: CDR1 MDHEN, CDR2 SYDVKM. This CDR3 is 15 amino acids long. Trimming cost V 4 bases and J 1 base; bases outside gene matches: 6. Here the CDR3 reads CASSWYRGLQETQYF. Here the CDR3 DNA reads TGTGCCAGCAGTTGGTACAGGGGCCTCCAAGAGACCCAGTACTTC.

The V gene is TRBV14, the J gene TRBJ2-7, with D possibly being TRBD2 (6 bases). Trimming removed 0 bases from V and 5 bases from J, with 8 bases in between. CDR1 SGHDN and CDR2 FVKESK come from the germline V gene. The CDR3 covers 13 residues. The CDR3 region is CASSQDRGNEQYF. CDR3 nucleotides: TGTGCCAGCAGCCAAGATCGGGGGAACGAGCAGTACTTC.

The CDR3 DNA sequence: TGTGCCAGTAGTCCGCCCGGCAGGGGCACCTACGAGCAGTACTTC. Its protein product is CASSPPGRGTYEQYF. This chain uses TRBV19 with TRBJ2-7, with D possibly TRBD1 on 6 matching bases. The V and J ends lost 5 bases and 2 bases respectively, with 16 bases between them. CDR3 length: 15 residues. Germline V CDR1 and CDR2: LNHDA, SQIVND (reference sequence).

The V gene is TRBV11-2, the J gene TRBJ1-4; a weak D match, TRBD1 (6 bases). The CDR3 covers 13 residues. Germline CDR1 SGHAT, CDR2 FQNNGV. Trimming removed 5 bases at V and 8 bases at J, with 12 bases between. The CDR3 DNA reads TGTGCCAGCAGCATCCCAGGACAGGAAAAACTGTTTTTT. Its translation is CASSIPGQEKLFF.

This clone showed up just once. The J gene is TRBJ2-7, the V gene TRBV7-8; possible D gene TRBD2, 6 bases. Per germline, CDR1 SGHVS and CDR2 FQNEAQ. This CDR3 is 13 amino acids long. The V and J ends lost 0 bases and 6 bases respectively, with 9 bases between them. CDR3 protein: CASSLAGRSEQYF. The CDR3 bases are TGTGCCAGCAGCTTAGCAGGGAGGAGCGAGCAGTACTTC.

V usage is TRBV4-1 and J usage is TRBJ2-7; no definite D call. CDR1 and CDR2 from the germline V gene are MGHRA and YSYEKL. This CDR3 region has 11 residues. Trimming took 4 bases from V and 7 from J, leaving 8 bases between them. The CDR3 DNA sequence: TGCGCCAGCAGCCTCGCGCGGGAGCAGTACTTC. Translation gives CASSLAREQYF.

This clone appeared a few times. The J gene is TRBJ1-3, the V gene TRBV30; D not certain. Trimming stripped 0 bases from V and 5 bases from J, with 5 bases between. The germline gives CDR1 GTSNPN, CDR2 SVGIG (reference sequence). The CDR3 extends over 12 amino acids. The DNA for the CDR3 is TGTGCCTGGAGTGTACGACGAAACACCATATATTTT. This encodes CAWSVRRNTIYF.

The chain carries TRBV2 and TRBJ2-3; D call uncertain. This CDR3 has 17 amino acids. Germline values: CDR1 SNHLY, CDR2 FYNNEI. V lost 2 bases to trimming and J lost 0 bases, with 15 bases between them. This chain's CDR3 is CASSERTGSWSTDTQYF. CDR3 DNA sequence: TGTGCCAGCAGTGAAAGGACGGGTTCCTGGAGCACAGATACGCAGTATTTT.

This clone showed up just once. The J gene is TRBJ2-7, the V gene TRBV27; D gene ambiguous. The CDR3 consists of 16 residues. Germline CDR1 reads MNHEY; CDR2 reads SMNVEV (reference sequence). Trimming cost V 2 bases and J 4 bases, with 18 bases left between them. The CDR3 bases are TGTGCCAGCAGTTTACGGGTATTGGGTCTTGGGTACGAGCAGTACTTC. Its translation is CASSLRVLGLGYEQYF.

The V gene is TRBV27, the J gene TRBJ1-1; 7 positions match TRBD1. CDR1 MNHEY and CDR2 SMNVEV come from the germline V gene (reference sequence). CDR3 length: 13 amino acids. The J segment lost 4 bases and the V segment lost 5 bases, leaving 4 bases of the junction unmatched. In DNA form, the CDR3 reads TGTGCCAGCAGTGTGACAGGGCCCACTGAAGCTTTCTTT. Amino acid sequence: CASSVTGPTEAFF.

The chain couples TRBV4-2 to TRBJ2-5; D perhaps matches TRBD2 (5 bases). Trimming shortened V by 3 bases and J by 5 bases, and 10 bases separated the two germline ends. The germline V gene has CDR1 LGHNA and CDR2 YNFKEQ. The CDR3 spans 13 residues. CDR3 in amino acids: CASSHELVETQYF. DNA of the CDR3: TGTGCCAGCAGCCACGAACTAGTGGAGACCCAGTACTTC.

The chain employs TRBV5-6 and TRBJ1-2; D unresolved. The germline CDR1 and CDR2 sequences are SGHDT and YYEEEE. The V gene lost 5 bases and the J gene lost 2 bases, with 16 bases spanning the gap. This CDR3 has 15 amino acids. The CDR3 region has the DNA TGTGCCAGCAGTCCTGGCGGGAGCAGGAACTATGGCTACACCTTC. Its protein product is CASSPGGSRNYGYTF.

This clone appeared a single time. The DNA of the CDR3 is TGTGCCAGCAGCGAGGGGGTGGTCGCCGACACCGGGGAGCTGTTTTTT. It yields the protein CASSEGVVADTGELFF. The chain employs TRBV21-1 and TRBJ2-2; the table calls TRBD1, which could not be checked here. TRBV21-1 is an annotated pseudogene. The CDR3 totals 16 residues.

This chain joins TRBV6-5 and TRBJ2-6, with D unresolved. The V and J ends lost 10 bases and 0 bases respectively, with 13 bases between them. Per germline, CDR1 MNHEY and CDR2 SVGAGI. This CDR3 is built from 15 residues. The CDR3 nucleotides are TGTGCCACCCTTAGGACGGACTCTGGGGCCAACGTCCTGACTTTC. It is translated as CATLRTDSGANVLTF.

Comment on this clone: The sample carries other DNA sequences with the same CDR3. This chain connects TRBV12-3 or TRBV12-4 to TRBJ2-3; D call uncertain. Between the trimmed V and J ends, which lost 0 bases and 5 bases, there was a span of 0 bases. The CDR3 has 11 residues. CDR3 sequence reads: CASSLADTQYF. In DNA, the CDR3 is TGTGCCAGCAGTTTAGCAGATACGCAGTATTTT.

V gene TRBV19 combines with J gene TRBJ2-5; D unclear. V was cut by 3 bases and J by 3 bases, with 5 bases left in between. The CDR3 covers 12 residues. The germline V gene encodes CDR1 LNHDA and CDR2 SQIVND (reference sequence). The CDR3 DNA sequence: TGTGCCAGTAGTATGGGGAAAGAGACCCAGTACTTC. This encodes CASSMGKETQYF.